One and the same sample provided the 6 T cell receptor beta chains below, sequenced in a study of control samples from healthy donors and cancer patients (dated by TCRdb to 2018 to 2021). Receptor amplification or capture employed the immunoSEQ multiplex PCR assay. TCRdb provides this immuneACCESS table in a form limited to in-frame rearrangements. Some clones are lacking; in checked studies, under half of them reflect an unresolved V gene, and why the rest are absent is not known. In this sample the table shows approximately 120,000 clones, around nine tenths of which occur a single time. The ten largest clones capture 3.5% to 4.5% of the sample. The sample was blood. The receptors were gathered from a human donor in good health. The donor label of this sample is uncertain.

The V and J genes are TRBV10-1 and TRBJ2-3; D perhaps matches TRBD1 (6 bases). This CDR3 is 14 amino acids long. Trimming took off 9 bases at V and 0 bases at J, with 13 bases between the two ends. Germline CDR1 WNHNN, CDR2 SYGVQD (reference sequence). The CDR3, as DNA: TGCGCCAGGAGACAGGACCCAAGCACAGATACGCAGTATTTT. Protein product: CARRQDPSTDTQYF.

The V gene is TRBV5-1, the J gene TRBJ1-1; 8 bases line up with TRBD1. Germline CDR1 and CDR2: SGHRS and YFSETQ. V gave up 5 bases and J gave up 0 bases; unmatched junction bases: 9. This CDR3 has 16 residues. The CDR3 nucleotides are TGCGCCAGCAGTGAACAAGGACAGGGAATGAACACTGAAGCTTTCTTT. It encodes CASSEQGQGMNTEAFF. The complete variable domain, with remaining parts taken from reference TRBV5-1 and TRBJ1-1, reads KAGVTQTPRYLIKTRGQQVTLSCSPISGHRSVSWYQQTPGQGLQFLFEYFSETQRNKGNFPGRFSGRQFSNSRSEMNVSTLELGDSALYLCASSEQGQGMNTEAFFGQGTRLTVV.

Note on this clone: Distinct nucleotide sequences in the sample also encode this CDR3. V and J are TRBV28 and TRBJ1-2, with 7 bases fitting TRBD1. Germline lookup yields CDR1 MDHEN and CDR2 SYDVKM. V was clipped by 8 bases and J by 5 bases; unmatched bases: 11. The CDR3 covers 14 residues. For the CDR3, the DNA is TGTGCCAGCGGTGGACCAGGGACAGCTTATGGCTACACCTTC. Translated, it gives CASGGPGTAYGYTF.

This rearrangement joins TRBV24-1 to TRBJ2-3, with 13 bases aligning to TRBD2. The CDR3 length is 16 residues. V lost 4 bases and J lost 6; bases outside the gene matches: 6. Germline V lookup: CDR1 KGHDR, CDR2 SFDVKD. CDR3 residues: CATSEVGTSGADTQYF. CDR3 DNA: TGTGCCACCAGTGAGGTCGGGACTAGCGGGGCGGATACGCAGTATTTT.

This clone was recorded once. The chain employs TRBV24-1 and TRBJ2-1; 11 bases are shared with TRBD1. Germline V gene lookup returns CDR1 KGHDR and CDR2 SFDVKD. J was trimmed by 8 bases and V by 7 bases; bases with no gene match: 12. CDR3 length: 16 residues. The CDR3 DNA reads TGTGCCACCAGCATGGGGACAGGGGGTTCCCACCATGAGCAGTTCTTC. Protein: CATSMGTGGSHHEQFF.

The rearrangement uses TRBV9 and TRBJ2-7; 8 positions match TRBD2. The germline gives CDR1 SGDLS, CDR2 YYNGEE. With V trimmed by 0 bases and J by 3 bases, 2 bases remained unmatched. CDR3 length equals 14 residues. The CDR3 DNA reads as TGTGCCAGCAGCGTAGCGGGGGGGGTCTACGAGCAGTACTTC. It is translated as CASSVAGGVYEQYF.